This is a list of T cell receptor beta chains from one sample in a study of blood T cell repertoires in COVID-19. Some clones are missing from TCRdb's copy, which holds only in-frame ones; the method was immunoSEQ multiplex PCR. The table lists more than 150,000 clones, roughly 79% of them singletons. Sequencing was carried out using peripheral blood. The receptors were sampled from a woman between 65 and 79 years old with acute or convalescent COVID-19. Each CDR3 is given with its conserved first and last residue.

j_call: TRBJ1-4
v_call: TRBV5-4
cdr3_aa: CASSLGDRDHEKLFF

j_call: TRBJ2-3
v_call: TRBV5-1
cdr3_aa: CASSWGTGGTDTQYF

j_call: TRBJ2-1
v_call: TRBV10-1
cdr3_aa: CASSEMDPWAGSYNEQFF

j_call: TRBJ2-5
v_call: TRBV6-6
cdr3_aa: CASSYFATETQYF

j_call: TRBJ1-5
v_call: TRBV6-5
cdr3_aa: CASSYYRTRDQPQHF

j_call: TRBJ2-5
v_call: TRBV30
cdr3_aa: CACGTSTRETQYF

j_call: TRBJ2-2
v_call: TRBV19
cdr3_aa: CASSETGDPGELFF

j_call: TRBJ1-3
v_call: TRBV12-3/TRBV12-4
cdr3_aa: CASSWGGGNTIYF

j_call: TRBJ2-2
v_call: TRBV7-2
cdr3_aa: CASRPDSYAGELFF

j_call: TRBJ2-5
v_call: TRBV5-1
cdr3_aa: CASSRGSRETQYF

j_call: TRBJ2-7
v_call: TRBV13
cdr3_aa: CASSLQAGTRVYEQYF

j_call: TRBJ2-1
v_call: TRBV4-2
cdr3_aa: CASSQGRYSGRLGTYNEQFF

j_call: TRBJ1-2
v_call: TRBV27
cdr3_aa: CASSFLTTGEEGYTF

j_call: TRBJ2-5
v_call: TRBV19
cdr3_aa: CASSTPTGARQETQYF

j_call: TRBJ2-1
v_call: TRBV9
cdr3_aa: CASSAGVSSYNEQFF

j_call: TRBJ1-1
v_call: TRBV6-5
cdr3_aa: CASRAWDRRTAEAFF

j_call: TRBJ1-6
v_call: TRBV5-1
cdr3_aa: CASSPGGSSAHSPLHF

j_call: TRBJ2-7
v_call: TRBV30
cdr3_aa: CAWSGGGLGAELEQYF

j_call: TRBJ2-5
v_call: TRBV15
cdr3_aa: CATSRDRLQETQYF

j_call: TRBJ1-5
v_call: TRBV2
cdr3_aa: CASSLQQGNQPQHF

j_call: TRBJ1-5
v_call: TRBV18
cdr3_aa: CASSPDRNQPQHF

j_call: TRBJ1-1
v_call: TRBV15
cdr3_aa: CATSREGTGWTTEAFF

j_call: TRBJ2-5
v_call: TRBV2
cdr3_aa: CASRLGGLETQYF

j_call: TRBJ2-2
v_call: TRBV2
cdr3_aa: CASSGTWNTGELFF

j_call: TRBJ1-2
v_call: TRBV5-4
cdr3_aa: CASSLAGQGGYGYTF

j_call: TRBJ2-2
v_call: TRBV7-8
cdr3_aa: CASRPGRPGGTGELFF

j_call: TRBJ1-3
v_call: TRBV3-1/TRBV3-2
cdr3_aa: CASSQSQVTLSGNTIYF

j_call: TRBJ2-7
v_call: TRBV10-3
cdr3_aa: CAISAGQRISYEQYF

j_call: TRBJ2-1
v_call: TRBV5-4
cdr3_aa: CASSLVSSGKNEQFF

j_call: TRBJ2-5
v_call: TRBV2
cdr3_aa: CASSENGGVGQETQYF

j_call: TRBJ2-1
v_call: TRBV6-6
cdr3_aa: CASRTGTRSNEQFF

j_call: TRBJ1-5
v_call: TRBV4-1
cdr3_aa: CASSLTLQGAVGNQPQHF

j_call: TRBJ1-2
v_call: TRBV5-1
cdr3_aa: CASSLEGPVDSGGYTF

j_call: TRBJ2-7
v_call: TRBV6-5
cdr3_aa: CASSSAYEQYF

j_call: TRBJ1-2
v_call: TRBV5-4
cdr3_aa: CASSLEDRGSGYTF

j_call: TRBJ2-3
v_call: TRBV2
cdr3_aa: CASSQGLAGTDTQYF

j_call: TRBJ1-6
v_call: TRBV27
cdr3_aa: CASSLSFAQGSSPLHF

j_call: TRBJ1-2
v_call: TRBV6-5
cdr3_aa: CASSTDRAGGYTF

j_call: TRBJ2-2
v_call: TRBV19
cdr3_aa: CASSIIAGGSTGELFF

j_call: TRBJ2-3
v_call: TRBV10-3
cdr3_aa: CAISDLSTDTQYF

j_call: TRBJ2-3
v_call: TRBV18
cdr3_aa: CASSSIMFGDRADTQYF

j_call: TRBJ2-7
v_call: TRBV19
cdr3_aa: CASSIPGNYEQYF

j_call: TRBJ2-1
v_call: TRBV7-3
cdr3_aa: CASSLSRTTTEQFF

j_call: TRBJ2-1
v_call: TRBV11-1
cdr3_aa: CASSTRGGTNEQFF

j_call: TRBJ1-6
v_call: TRBV7-6
cdr3_aa: CASSLVGPGPRSPLHF

j_call: TRBJ1-2
v_call: TRBV4-2
cdr3_aa: CASSQDAGGESYGYTF

j_call: TRBJ2-1
v_call: TRBV24-1
cdr3_aa: CATSDSVRERSNEQFF

j_call: TRBJ2-1
v_call: TRBV6-2/TRBV6-3
cdr3_aa: CASSKTRQGGMFF

j_call: TRBJ1-2
v_call: TRBV10-3
cdr3_aa: CAIGRTGSNYGYTF

j_call: TRBJ1-1
v_call: TRBV20-1
cdr3_aa: CSAAWNTEAFF